This TCR beta chain was sequenced during a study of T cell repertoires in cytomegalovirus infection. The overall study: CMV epitopes in the study were HLA-C-restricted (recently identified) and HLA-B-restricted (well studied).

The V and J ends lost 1 base and 2 bases, in that order; junction bases with no gene match: 4. The CDR3 extends over 17 amino acids. Germline assignment: CDR1 KGHSH and CDR2 LQKENI. One entry per CDR3 protein, called by TCRdb with MiXCR from the reads. The sample yields hundreds of thousands of distinct CDR3 sequences, about 42% seen once. A few counts support this clonotype. What it binds is not known. The receptor was derived from a human donor in good health (CMV status not recorded). Some clones in this sample may be carry-over from other donors' samples. The material sequenced was cultured PBMCs, taken from culture after CMV antigen stimulation. The V call is TRBV18, the J call TRBJ2-3; the match to TRBD2 covers 12 bases. CDR3 in amino acids: CASSPRTSGGPTDTQYF. The CDR3 DNA reads TGTGCCAGCTCACCACGTACTAGCGGGGGGCCCACAGATACGCAGTATTTT.